Below are 19 T cell receptor beta chains sequenced from a single sample in a study of blood T cell repertoires in COVID-19. The assay was immunoSEQ multiplex PCR, and TCRdb's table has in-frame clones only and misses some. The sample lists 250,000 to 350,000 clones, 80% to 90% seen once, with over 2% in the top ten. Source material: PBMCs or T cells enriched from blood (not recorded which). These receptors were collected from a young woman who had recovered from COVID-19.

V gene TRBV6-5 combines with J gene TRBJ1-6, with 7 nucleotides matching TRBD1. J was trimmed by 7 bases and V by 5 bases; bases with no gene match: 5. CDR1 and CDR2 from the germline V gene are MNHEY and SVGAGI. The CDR3 covers 14 residues. CDR3 protein: CASSPGQQNSPLHF. The CDR3 coding sequence is TGTGCCAGCAGTCCGGGACAGCAAAATTCACCCCTCCACTTT.

The chain's CDR3 is CASSLVAGGNYGYTF. CDR3 nucleotide sequence: TGTGCCAGCAGCCTAGTGGCAGGGGGCAACTATGGCTACACCTTC. The chain carries TRBV7-9 and TRBJ1-2, with 8 bases identical to TRBD1. Germline V gives CDR1 SEHNR, CDR2 FQNEAQ (reference sequence). The trim removed 5 bases at V and 2 bases at J, leaving 7 bases unmatched. This CDR3 is built from 15 residues.

This chain links TRBV19 with TRBJ1-3, with TRBD1 matching 8 bases. This CDR3 region has 14 residues. The V and J ends lost 7 bases and 11 bases, in that order; junction bases with no gene match: 13. Germline-derived CDR1 and CDR2 are LNHDA and SQIVND (reference sequence). The DNA of the CDR3 is TGTGCCAGTACTCAGGACAGGGCCGCCGGGGCCATATATTTT. This codes for CASTQDRAAGAIYF.

This chain uses TRBV28 with TRBJ1-2; D is unclear. Looked up from germline, CDR1 is MDHEN and CDR2 is SYDVKM. V was clipped by 3 bases and J by 1 base, with 9 bases between them. The CDR3 spans 14 residues. CDR3 bases: TGTGCCAGCAGTTTCCTAGGGAGTAACTATGGCTACACCTTC. Translation gives CASSFLGSNYGYTF.

The rearrangement joins TRBV28 to TRBJ1-5; 9 nucleotides match TRBD1. Losses at the gene ends were 5 bases for V and 5 bases for J; bases not matched to a gene: 7. CDR1 is MDHEN, CDR2 SYDVKM, per germline. The CDR3 loop spans 15 amino acids. This CDR3 is CASSTPGQGHQPQHF. CDR3 DNA sequence: TGTGCCAGCAGTACCCCGGGACAGGGCCATCAGCCCCAGCATTTT.

The chain joins TRBV20-1 to TRBJ2-7, with 11 nucleotides matching TRBD2. V shed 3 bases and J 6 bases; nucleotides not matched to a gene: 10. The germline gives CDR1 DFQATT, CDR2 SNEGSKA (reference sequence). There are 15 residues in the CDR3. In DNA form, the CDR3 reads TGCAGTGCTAGTAAGACTAGCGGGAAATCCGGCGAGCAGTACTTC. The encoded protein is CSASKTSGKSGEQYF.

The gene calls are TRBV2 and TRBJ2-3, with a possible D match to TRBD1 (6 bases). Trimming took 4 bases from V and 0 from J, leaving 14 bases between them. CDR1 and CDR2 from the germline V gene are SNHLY and FYNNEI. The CDR3 length is 16 residues. For the CDR3, the DNA is TGTGCCAGCAGTGGAACCGACAGGTCTAGCACAGATACGCAGTATTTT. This sequence encodes CASSGTDRSSTDTQYF.

V and J are TRBV5-1 and TRBJ1-4; 7 bases line up with TRBD1. Germline loops: CDR1 SGHRS, CDR2 YFSETQ. The CDR3 runs to 15 residues. Trimming took 5 bases from V and 8 from J; bases not matched to a gene: 12. The CDR3 DNA sequence: TGCGCCAGCAGTCTTACAGGGGCTAGGAACGAAAAACTGTTTTTT. The encoded protein is CASSLTGARNEKLFF.

The CDR3 sequence: CASSSQGNQPQHF. CDR3 DNA sequence: TGTGCCAGCAGTTCACAGGGTAATCAGCCCCAGCATTTT. The chain joins TRBV12-3 or TRBV12-4 to TRBJ1-5; TRBD1 might be the D (6 bases). V dropped 4 bases and J dropped 4 bases, with 8 bases sitting between them. This CDR3 comprises 13 residues.

In this sample, this clone turned up once. The rearrangement uses TRBV19 and TRBJ1-2; D not certain. Trimming stripped 3 bases from V and 6 bases from J, with 17 bases between. The germline gives CDR1 LNHDA, CDR2 SQIVND (reference sequence). CDR3 length equals 15 residues. Written as DNA, the CDR3 is TGTGCCAGTAGTATTGGGCCGGGATTTCCAGATGGCTACACCTTC. This sequence encodes CASSIGPGFPDGYTF.

This clone appeared a single time. The chain couples TRBV29-1 to TRBJ1-2; 8 positions agree with TRBD1. CDR1 and CDR2 from the germline V gene are SQVTM and ANQGSEA. Trimming at V came to 4 bases and at J to 8 bases, leaving 18 bases not matched to a gene. There are 16 residues in the CDR3. CDR3 nucleotide sequence: TGCAGCGTTGTTCCTTCTGAGGACAGGGTATTTTACGGCTACACCTTC. It encodes CSVVPSEDRVFYGYTF.

The chain combines TRBV4-1 with TRBJ1-1; 8 bases map to TRBD1. From germline, CDR1 is MGHRA and CDR2 YSYEKL. CDR3 length: 17 amino acids. With 1 base clipped from V and 0 bases from J, the junction kept 7 bases outside the gene matches. The DNA of the CDR3 is TGCGCCAGCAGCCAAGCCACGGGACAGGAATTGAACACTGAAGCTTTCTTT. Translated, it gives CASSQATGQELNTEAFF.

This rearrangement joins TRBV2 to TRBJ1-1; tentatively, D is TRBD1 (5 bases). V lost 6 bases and J 0 bases, leaving 20 bases between the germline ends. Germline CDR1 reads SNHLY; CDR2 reads FYNNEI. The CDR3 has 17 residues. CDR3 in DNA: TGTGCCAGCAGGAGATACAGGACGGACATCATGAACACTGAAGCTTTCTTT. It translates to CASRRYRTDIMNTEAFF.

V is TRBV2 and J is TRBJ2-4; maybe TRBD1 (6 bases). Per germline, CDR1 SNHLY and CDR2 FYNNEI. CDR3 length: 14 amino acids. V was cut by 7 bases and J by 1 base, with 11 bases left in between. Here the CDR3 reads CASTQRGAKNIQYF. The CDR3 DNA is TGTGCCAGCACCCAAAGGGGGGCCAAAAACATTCAGTACTTC.

The rearrangement uses TRBV5-4 and TRBJ1-2, with D possibly matching TRBD1 (5 bases). Per germline, CDR1 SGHNT and CDR2 YYREEE (reference sequence). This CDR3 spans 17 amino acids. The germline V and J ends were trimmed by 0 bases and 0 bases, with 15 bases remaining between them. The CDR3 nucleotides are TGTGCCAGCAGCTTGGAGCCGGGTGGGGCACCTAACTATGGCTACACCTTC. It is translated as CASSLEPGGAPNYGYTF.

The chain combines TRBV21-1 with TRBJ2-7; TRBD2 reflects the table's D call only, with no check against the DNA. TRBV21-1 is assigned pseudogene status. The length of the CDR3 is 12 residues. The DNA for the CDR3 is TGTGCCAGCAGCAAATCGGGGGAGAGGGCGGCTTTC. Its protein product is CASSKSGERAAF.

CDR3 amino acids: CASSLRGQGGLLRNSPLHF. As DNA, the CDR3 is TGTGCCAGCAGCTTACGCGGACAGGGGGGACTCCTTCGTAATTCACCCCTCCACTTT. J is TRBJ1-6 and V is TRBV7-2, with TRBD1 identical over 10 bases. CDR1 is SGHTA, CDR2 FQGNSA, per germline. This CDR3 region has 19 residues. With 2 bases clipped from V and 6 bases from J, the junction kept 13 bases outside the gene matches.

The chain recombines TRBV30 with TRBJ1-6, with TRBD1 as a possible D gene (5 bases). The CDR3 extends over 14 amino acids. Trimming removed 6 bases at V and 4 bases at J, with 13 bases between. Germline loops: CDR1 GTSNPN, CDR2 SVGIG (reference sequence). The CDR3 loop reads CACNGQPYNSPLHF. The CDR3, as DNA: TGTGCCTGTAACGGACAACCATATAATTCACCCCTCCACTTT.

The V gene is TRBV2, the J gene TRBJ2-5; TRBD1 is a possible D gene (6 bases). V gave up 6 bases and J gave up 0 bases, with 11 bases separating them. Germline values: CDR1 SNHLY, CDR2 FYNNEI. The length of the CDR3 is 14 residues. The CDR3 reads CASRETGYQETQYF. The CDR3 nucleotides are TGTGCCAGCAGGGAAACAGGGTACCAAGAGACCCAGTACTTC.